The 4 T cell receptor beta chains listed next were all sequenced from one sample in a study of identifying expanded T cells in peripheral blood. Generated by immunoSEQ multiplex PCR, the TCRdb table keeps only in-frame clones and is missing some. The repertoire holds 100,000 or so clones, approximately 90% seen once, with roughly an eighth in the top ten. The sequenced sample was blood. The receptors originated from a person between 18 and 75 years old in good health.

With respect to this clone: At one boundary the junction diverges from the germline segment, which might be a read error. This rearrangement joins TRBV10-3 to TRBJ2-3; D might be TRBD1 or TRBD2, each matching 5 bases. This CDR3 is built from 11 residues. Germline V gene sequence: CDR1 ENHRY, CDR2 SYGVKD. The CDR3 DNA reads as TGTGCCATCAGGGGGGAGATCAACTGGCATTTT. This codes for CAIRGEINWHF.

The V call is TRBV4-2, the J call TRBJ2-3; D ambiguous. V shed 0 bases and J shed 5 bases, with 0 bases lying between them. The CDR3 covers 11 residues. Germline loops: CDR1 LGHNA, CDR2 YNFKEQ. CDR3 DNA: TGTGCCAGCAGCCAAGAAGATACGCAGTATTTT. This gives the protein CASSQEDTQYF.

This clone was counted between two and nine times. This chain links TRBV6-5 with TRBJ1-1; TRBD1 aligns across 9 bases. Germline values: CDR1 MNHEY, CDR2 SVGAGI. The V gene end was trimmed by 3 bases and the J gene end by 4 bases; junction bases not matched to a gene: 3. CDR3 size: 14 residues. In nucleotides, the CDR3 is TGTGCCAGCAGTTATACAGGGGGCCTCACTGAAGCTTTCTTT. Protein product: CASSYTGGLTEAFF.

This sequence joins TRBV2 and TRBJ2-7; 13 nucleotides line up with TRBD2. From germline, CDR1 is SNHLY and CDR2 FYNNEI. The CDR3 extends over 17 amino acids. V trimming: 5 bases; J trimming: 2 bases; junction bases outside the gene matches: 9. The CDR3 DNA reads as TGTGCCAGCAGTCCTAACCAGGGACTAGCGGGAACCTACGAGCAGTACTTC. This encodes CASSPNQGLAGTYEQYF.